This T cell receptor (beta chain) was observed in a study of radiotherapy plus CTLA-4 blockade in lung cancer. The method was immunoSEQ multiplex PCR; TCRdb's version includes in-frame clones alone and lacks a portion of them. The repertoire consists of about 120,000 clones, with approximately 80% occurring once and the leading ten covering around 3.3%. The sample holds one count of this clone. CDR1 is SQVTM and CDR2 is ANQGSEA in the germline V gene. This CDR3 is built from 14 residues. V was clipped by 1 base and J by 2 bases, with 9 bases between them. The chain is built from TRBV29-1 and TRBJ1-5, with D uncertain. The receptor's source is a human donor with non-small cell lung cancer that progressed on radiotherapy plus ipilimumab. Some clones in this sample may be carry-over from other donors' samples. The sequencing here drew on peripheral blood, taken from a patient treated with radiotherapy plus ipilimumab. CDR3 residues: CSVEGVIGNQPQHF. The CDR3 DNA reads TGCAGCGTTGAAGGTGTGATCGGCAATCAGCCCCAGCATTTT.